This T cell receptor beta chain stems from a study of control samples from healthy donors and cancer patients. Clones were sequenced by immunoSEQ multiplex PCR, and TCRdb holds only the in-frame ones, with some missing. The repertoire consists of approximately 50,000 clones, with around 87% occurring once and the leading ten covering roughly 13%. This sequence was found in a woman in her sixties with lung cancer. Sequencing input: PBMCs.

The CDR3 coding sequence is TGTGCCAGCAGCCCAGTGCACTACGTTGAGCAGTTCTTC. Translation gives CASSPVHYVEQFF. This rearrangement joins TRBV7-8 to TRBJ2-1, with D hard to call. Germline CDR1 and CDR2: SGHVS and FQNEAQ. The V end was cut by 5 bases, the J end by 9 bases, with 14 bases between. This CDR3 comprises 13 residues. Combining the CDR3 with reference TRBV7-8 and TRBJ2-1 gives the whole variable domain GAGVSQSPRYKVAKRGQDVALRCDPISGHVSLFWYQQALGQGPEFLTYFQNEAQLDKSGLPSDRFFAERPEGSVSTLKIQRTQQEDSAVYLCASSPVHYVEQFFGPGTRLTVL.